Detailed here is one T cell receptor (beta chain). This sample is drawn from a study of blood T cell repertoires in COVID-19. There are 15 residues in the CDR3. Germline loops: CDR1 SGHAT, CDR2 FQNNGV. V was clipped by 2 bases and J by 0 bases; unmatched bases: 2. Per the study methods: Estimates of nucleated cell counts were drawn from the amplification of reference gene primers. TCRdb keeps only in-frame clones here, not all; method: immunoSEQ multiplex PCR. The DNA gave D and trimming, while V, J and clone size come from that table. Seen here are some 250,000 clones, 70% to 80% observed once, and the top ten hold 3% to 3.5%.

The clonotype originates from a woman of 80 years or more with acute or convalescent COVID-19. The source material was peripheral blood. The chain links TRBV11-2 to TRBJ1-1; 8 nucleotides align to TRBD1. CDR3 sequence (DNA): TGTGCCAGCAGCTTACAGGGGGCGGTGAACACTGAAGCTTTCTTT. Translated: CASSLQGAVNTEAFF.